The next 2 T cell receptor beta chains were all read from a single sample in a study of shared clonotypes between healthy human individuals. CD45RO-negative CD8 cells positively selected for CCR7 made up the naive population, which excluded terminally differentiated effector memory CD45RA+ cells. Profiling relied on immunoSEQ multiplex PCR, and the TCRdb table lists in-frame clones only, not all of them. The sample carries 1.5 million to 2.5 million clones, 85% to 95% recorded once. The sample was naive CD8+ T cells sorted from blood. The receptors stem from a man aged 18 to 30 in good health.

Written as DNA, the CDR3 is TGTGCCAGCAGTTTTGGGTTGGCCGGGGAGCTGTTTTTT. Translating it yields CASSFGLAGELFF. The J gene is TRBJ2-2, the V gene TRBV28; D uncertain. V lost 3 bases to trimming and J lost 6 bases, with 8 bases between them. This CDR3 is built from 13 residues. Germline V lookup: CDR1 MDHEN, CDR2 SYDVKM.

The J gene is TRBJ2-1, the V gene TRBV5-1; D remains ambiguous. Germline CDR1 and CDR2: SGHRS and YFSETQ. Deletions cut 0 bases from V and 0 bases from J, with 7 bases between. The CDR3 has 15 residues. This CDR3 is CASSLARNSYNEQFF. For the CDR3, the DNA is TGCGCCAGCAGCTTGGCCAGGAACTCCTACAATGAGCAGTTCTTC.